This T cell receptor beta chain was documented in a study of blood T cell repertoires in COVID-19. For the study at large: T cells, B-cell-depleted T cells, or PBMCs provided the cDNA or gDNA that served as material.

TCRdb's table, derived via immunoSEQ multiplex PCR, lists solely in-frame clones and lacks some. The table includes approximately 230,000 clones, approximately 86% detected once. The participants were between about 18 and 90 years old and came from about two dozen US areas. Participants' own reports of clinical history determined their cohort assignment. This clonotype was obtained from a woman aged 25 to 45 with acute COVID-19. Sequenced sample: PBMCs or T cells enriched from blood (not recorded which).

DNA of the CDR3: TGTGCCAGCAGTTGGGCGGGAGGCACCTACGAGCAGTACTTC. Amino acid sequence: CASSWAGGTYEQYF. V is TRBV6-5 and J is TRBJ2-7; 8 bases agree with TRBD2. The germline gives CDR1 MNHEY, CDR2 SVGAGI. The CDR3 consists of 14 residues. V trimming: 4 bases; J trimming: 2 bases; junction bases outside the gene matches: 4.